This entry lists 22 T cell receptor beta chains sequenced from one sample in a study of shared clonotypes between healthy human individuals. Naivety among CD8 cells was defined by CD45RO negativity and positive CCR7 selection, thereby excluding terminally differentiated effector memory CD45RA+ cells. Clones were sequenced by immunoSEQ multiplex PCR, and TCRdb holds only the in-frame ones, with some missing. The sample has nearly 2 million clones, 85% to 95% seen once. Sequencing used naive CD8+ T cells sorted from blood. The receptor set was obtained from a young man in good health.

The CDR3 protein is CASSATGGDYEQYF. Written as DNA, the CDR3 is TGTGCCAGCAGTGCGACAGGGGGGGACTACGAGCAGTACTTC. J is TRBJ2-7 and V is TRBV28; 9 positions agree with TRBD1. Germline V gene sequence: CDR1 MDHEN, CDR2 SYDVKM. The CDR3 contains 14 residues. Trimming took 5 bases from V and 3 from J; bases not matched to a gene: 5.

CDR3 in amino acids: CASSLVTGGAEDTQYF. The CDR3 coding sequence is TGTGCCAGCAGCTTAGTCACAGGGGGCGCGGAAGATACGCAGTATTTT. The V gene is TRBV7-9, the J gene TRBJ2-3, with 9 bases that match TRBD1. Losses at the gene ends were 1 base for V and 5 bases for J; bases not matched to a gene: 7. CDR1 and CDR2 (germline): SEHNR, FQNEAQ (reference sequence). This CDR3 is built from 16 residues.

The V call is TRBV11-3, the J call TRBJ2-3; 8 bases agree with TRBD1. Per germline, CDR1 SGHNT and CDR2 YENEEA. The CDR3 is made up of 18 amino acids. V dropped 5 bases and J dropped 6; count of bases not matched to a gene: 19. The CDR3 DNA reads TGTGCCAGCAGCCCCCAGGCAGGGGGCGAATCCCAATGGGATACGCAGTATTTT. This codes for CASSPQAGGESQWDTQYF.

The V call is TRBV6-1, the J call TRBJ2-2; D is undetermined. CDR1 and CDR2 (germline): MNHNS, SASEGT. V was shortened by 0 bases and J by 5 bases, with 7 bases between the two germline ends. This CDR3 has 14 amino acids. CDR3 amino acids: CASSEALGTGELFF. In nucleotides, the CDR3 is TGTGCCAGCAGTGAAGCGCTCGGGACCGGGGAGCTGTTTTTT.

This chain connects TRBV30 to TRBJ2-6; D might be TRBD1 (6 bases). The ends were cut back, 5 bases at V and 2 bases at J, with 10 bases in the middle. Looked up from germline, CDR1 is GTSNPN and CDR2 is SVGIG (reference sequence). The CDR3 is made up of 14 amino acids. The CDR3 bases are TGTGCCTGGGATTCAGGGGCTGGGGCCAACGTCCTGACTTTC. It translates to CAWDSGAGANVLTF.

V usage is TRBV30 and J usage is TRBJ1-1, with D unclear. This CDR3 comprises 13 residues. Deletions cut 1 base from V and 1 base from J, with 7 bases between. CDR1 is GTSNPN, CDR2 SVGIG, per germline (reference sequence). The CDR3, as DNA: TGTGCCTGGAGTGAAGGGAGGAACACTGAAGCTTTCTTT. As protein: CAWSEGRNTEAFF.

The V and J genes are TRBV5-6 and TRBJ2-2; 8 bases map to TRBD1. Trimming took 3 bases from V and 2 from J; bases not matched to a gene: 3. The CDR3 is 15 amino acids. Germline V gene sequence: CDR1 SGHDT, CDR2 YYEEEE. Here the CDR3 DNA reads TGTGCCAGCAGCTGGGACAGGTTAAACACCGGGGAGCTGTTTTTT. Translating gives CASSWDRLNTGELFF.

The chain links TRBV5-8 to TRBJ2-1; 7 positions match TRBD2. This CDR3 is built from 15 residues. Germline-derived CDR1 and CDR2 are SGHTS and YDEGEE. Trimming cost V 7 bases and J 5 bases; bases outside gene matches: 12. CDR3 region: CASAYGGGVNNEQFF. The CDR3 DNA follows: TGTGCCAGCGCCTATGGGGGGGGAGTAAACAATGAGCAGTTCTTC. Full variable domain (missing parts from reference TRBV5-8 and TRBJ2-1): EAGVTQSPTHLIKTRGQQATLRCSPISGHTSVYWYQQALGLGLQFLLWYDEGEERNRGNFPPRFSGRQFPNYSSELNVNALELEDSALYLCASAYGGGVNNEQFFGPGTRLTVL.

The rearrangement uses TRBV27 and TRBJ1-5, with TRBD1 as a possible D gene (6 bases). CDR1 and CDR2 from the germline V gene are MNHEY and SMNVEV (reference sequence). V was trimmed by 2 bases and J by 7 bases, leaving 12 bases between them. This CDR3 has 14 amino acids. For the CDR3, the DNA is TGTGCCAGCAGTTTAATGGGGGGGCAACAGCCCCAGCATTTT. Amino acids: CASSLMGGQQPQHF.

This clone was detected only once. The J gene is TRBJ2-1, the V gene TRBV19; 7 bases line up with TRBD2. V lost 7 bases and J lost 7; bases outside the gene matches: 10. Germline values: CDR1 LNHDA, CDR2 SQIVND (reference sequence). The CDR3 spans 14 residues. CDR3 region: CASTGSGMMNEQFF. The DNA of the CDR3 is TGTGCCAGTACGGGGAGCGGGATGATGAATGAGCAGTTCTTC.

The CDR3 sequence: CASSVDTGRSYNEQFF. CDR3 DNA sequence: TGTGCCAGCAGCGTAGATACAGGGCGGTCCTACAATGAGCAGTTCTTC. The chain recombines TRBV9 with TRBJ2-1; perhaps TRBD1 as D (6 bases). This CDR3 comprises 16 residues. Trimming removed 0 bases from V and 1 base from J, with 11 bases in between. The germline CDR1 and CDR2 sequences are SGDLS and YYNGEE.

The rearrangement joins TRBV4-2 to TRBJ1-1; 8 nucleotides match TRBD1. J gave up 0 bases and V 10 bases, and 10 bases lay outside the gene matches. This CDR3 comprises 15 residues. Germline V gives CDR1 LGHNA, CDR2 YNFKEQ. CDR3: CATTSTGDLNTEAFF. The DNA of the CDR3 is TGTGCCACGACCTCGACAGGGGACCTGAACACTGAAGCTTTCTTT.

The V gene is TRBV9, the J gene TRBJ2-2, with D tentatively TRBD1 or TRBD2 (5 bases each). The CDR3 is made up of 16 amino acids. Looked up from germline, CDR1 is SGDLS and CDR2 is YYNGEE. V was pared by 3 bases and J by 4 bases, with 16 bases between. The CDR3 nucleotides read TGTGCCAGCAGCGGAGCCGGGGCGAGGGGCACCGGGGAGCTGTTTTTT. As protein: CASSGAGARGTGELFF.

The chain has TRBV9 and TRBJ1-2, with no clear D. CDR3 length: 15 residues. Germline CDR1 and CDR2: SGDLS and YYNGEE. The ends were cut back, 0 bases at V and 0 bases at J, with 9 bases in the middle. CDR3 region: CASSVDLVPNYGYTF. In nucleotides, the CDR3 is TGTGCCAGCAGCGTAGATTTAGTTCCTAACTATGGCTACACCTTC.

V usage is TRBV4-3 and J usage is TRBJ1-6; D is ambiguous. The ends were cut back, 0 bases at V and 9 bases at J, with 6 bases in the middle. Germline-derived CDR1 and CDR2 are LGHNA and YSLEER. CDR3 length: 13 amino acids. As DNA, the CDR3 is TGCGCCAGCAGCCAAGATCTGGTTTCACCCCTCCACTTT. Its protein product is CASSQDLVSPLHF.

The gene calls are TRBV7-9 and TRBJ2-7, with D possibly being TRBD2 (6 bases). The CDR3 is 14 residues long. The V end lost 4 bases, the J end lost 5 bases, and 15 bases lay between the germline ends. Germline loops: CDR1 SEHNR, CDR2 FQNEAQ (reference sequence). CDR3 amino acids: CASSSPLRDHEQYF. The CDR3 nucleotides are TGTGCCAGCAGCTCCCCCTTGCGGGACCACGAGCAGTACTTC.

The gene calls are TRBV9 and TRBJ2-5; no clear D gene. Trimming took 0 bases from V and 3 from J, leaving 12 bases between them. The CDR3 sequence is 15 residues long. The germline gives CDR1 SGDLS, CDR2 YYNGEE. This CDR3 reads CASSVESEPKETQYF. For the CDR3, the DNA is TGTGCCAGCAGCGTAGAAAGCGAACCTAAAGAGACCCAGTACTTC.

Regarding this clone: A much larger clonotype is one base distant, so this may be a read error. The genes are TRBV10-2 and TRBJ2-7; 7 nucleotides align to TRBD1. V lost 6 bases to trimming and J lost 2 bases; unmatched junction nucleotides: 4. This CDR3 contains 13 residues. Looked up from germline, CDR1 is WSHSY and CDR2 is SAAADI. CDR3 in DNA: TGCGCCAGCAGCCTGGGGACAGCCTACGAGCAGTACTTC. Translated: CASSLGTAYEQYF.

The V and J genes are TRBV2 and TRBJ1-1; D perhaps matches TRBD1 (5 bases). Germline CDR1 is SNHLY and CDR2 is FYNNEI. The germline V and J ends were trimmed by 6 bases and 3 bases, with 14 bases remaining between them. The CDR3 runs 14 residues. CDR3 amino acids: CASRPRDLYTEAFF. Here the CDR3 DNA reads TGTGCCAGCAGACCTAGGGACCTTTACACTGAAGCTTTCTTT.

This clone appeared once. V usage is TRBV4-3 and J usage is TRBJ2-1; the D is unclear. CDR3 size: 13 residues. Between the trimmed V and J ends, which lost 1 base and 8 bases, there was a span of 9 bases. The germline CDR1 and CDR2 sequences are LGHNA and YSLEER. CDR3 DNA: TGCGCCAGCAGCCAAGCCGACTTCGATGAGCAGTTCTTC. Translated, it gives CASSQADFDEQFF.

The chain recombines TRBV7-8 with TRBJ2-2; 15 bases match TRBD2. The germline V gene encodes CDR1 SGHVS and CDR2 FQNEAQ. V was pared by 5 bases and J by 6 bases, with 4 bases of the junction left unmatched. This CDR3 region has 16 residues. CDR3 nucleotides: TGTGCCAGCAGCGAGGGACTAGCGGGGGGTGCCGGGGAGCTGTTTTTT. Protein: CASSEGLAGGAGELFF.

This clone was picked up one time. This chain links TRBV7-8 with TRBJ2-7; D gene unclear. V was trimmed by 6 bases and J by 2 bases, leaving 11 bases between them. This CDR3 is built from 13 residues. The germline V gene has CDR1 SGHVS and CDR2 FQNEAQ. The CDR3 is CASSEVLTYEQYF. The CDR3 DNA sequence: TGTGCCAGCAGTGAAGTCCTTACCTACGAGCAGTACTTC.